This entry describes one TCR beta chain. Its cognate antigen is unknown. The data originate from a study of cytomegalovirus exposure and HLA in healthy donors. This CDR3 is 15 amino acids long. With 5 bases clipped from V and 4 bases from J, the junction kept 8 bases outside the gene matches. Germline V gene data show CDR1 as SGHVS and CDR2 as FQNEAQ. General study findings and limits: In vitro data verified a few CMV-associated chains as specific for CMV antigens. Among the sequence variants, a highly shared cluster was likely an artifact of sequencing.

Primers included in the PCR were 60 Vbeta and 13 Jbeta primers. Here immunoSEQ multiplex PCR was the method, and the copy in TCRdb shows in-frame clones only, minus some. The profile shows 70,000 to 95,000 clones, 65% to 85% of them singletons. V and J are TRBV7-8 and TRBJ1-2; TRBD1 matches at 9 bases. The clonotype comes from a man younger than 35 in good health and CMV-seronegative. Sequencing was performed on PBMCs. The CDR3 DNA follows: TGTGCCAGCAGCACTCGGACAGGGGCAAGCTATGGCTACACCTTC. Protein sequence: CASSTRTGASYGYTF.